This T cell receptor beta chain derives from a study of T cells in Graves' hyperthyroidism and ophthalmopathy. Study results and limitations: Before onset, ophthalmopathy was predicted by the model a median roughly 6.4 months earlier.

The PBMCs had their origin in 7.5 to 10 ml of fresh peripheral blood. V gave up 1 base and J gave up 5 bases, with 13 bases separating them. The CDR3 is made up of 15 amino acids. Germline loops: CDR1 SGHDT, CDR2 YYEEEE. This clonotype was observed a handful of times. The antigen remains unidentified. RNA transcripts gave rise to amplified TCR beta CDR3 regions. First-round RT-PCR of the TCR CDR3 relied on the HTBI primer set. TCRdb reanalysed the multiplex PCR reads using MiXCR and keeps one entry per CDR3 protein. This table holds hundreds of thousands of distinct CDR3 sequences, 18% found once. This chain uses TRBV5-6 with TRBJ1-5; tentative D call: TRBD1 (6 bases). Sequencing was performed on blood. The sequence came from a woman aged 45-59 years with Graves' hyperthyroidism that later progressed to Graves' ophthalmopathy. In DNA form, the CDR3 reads TGTGCCAGCAGCTTGAGTTACAGGGATGATCAGCCCCAGCATTTT. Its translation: CASSLSYRDDQPQHF.